The 5 T cell receptor beta chains below come from one sample, sequenced in a study of CD8+ T cells in alopecia areata. Extracted from the samples, RNA was reverse transcribed into cDNA to serve as the sequencing template. Libraries were prepared by immunoSEQ multiplex PCR; TCRdb keeps only in-frame clonotypes and omits some of them. The table has 150,000 to 250,000 clones, 58% seen once; the top ten hold 5.5%. This sample's treatment: oral pan-JAK inhibitor, 5-10 mg twice daily. The material sequenced was CD4+ T cells sorted from blood, taken at week 24, from a patient treated with tofacitinib. These TCRs come from a human donor with alopecia areata.

This clone has only a few counts. The chain links TRBV7-3 to TRBJ2-1; D is perhaps TRBD1 (6 bases). Per the germline V gene, CDR1 is SGHTA and CDR2 is FQGTGA. The CDR3 is made up of 16 amino acids. V gave up 1 base and J gave up 0 bases, with 10 bases separating them. The DNA for the CDR3 is TGTGCCAGCAGCTTAATCGGACAGTCCTCCTACAATGAGCAGTTCTTC. Amino acid sequence: CASSLIGQSSYNEQFF.

This clone was detected only a few times. The rearrangement uses TRBV7-2 and TRBJ2-7, with D maybe TRBD1 (6 bases). CDR3 length: 13 residues. Germline CDR1 SGHTA, CDR2 FQGNSA. V gave up 5 bases and J gave up 3 bases, with 11 bases separating them. The CDR3 bases are TGTGCCAGCAGCCAGACAGGTGGCTACGAGCAGTACTTC. This sequence encodes CASSQTGGYEQYF.

V usage is TRBV6-1 and J usage is TRBJ2-3, with D tentatively TRBD2 (5 bases). Germline V gene lookup returns CDR1 MNHNS and CDR2 SASEGT. The ends were cut back, 8 bases at V and 3 bases at J, with 12 bases in the middle. The CDR3 has 13 residues. The CDR3 DNA follows: TGTGCCAGCCGGTTAGGAGGAACAGATACGCAGTATTTT. This codes for CASRLGGTDTQYF.

There are a few counts of this clone. At one of its ends the junction is not consistent with the germline gene, which may arise from a read error. The gene calls are TRBV29-1 and TRBJ1-3; D unresolved. Per the germline V gene, CDR1 is SQVTM and CDR2 is ANQGSEA. This CDR3 spans 15 amino acids. CDR3 region: CSAEGRISGSNTIYF. The DNA for the CDR3 is TGCAGCGCTGAAGGCCGGATCTCCGGTTCAAACACCATATATTTT.

The V and J genes are TRBV4-1 and TRBJ2-7; tentatively, D is TRBD1 or TRBD2 (5 bases each). Germline loops: CDR1 MGHRA, CDR2 YSYEKL. There are 15 residues in the CDR3. Trimming removed 2 bases at V and 3 bases at J, with 14 bases between. DNA of the CDR3: TGCGCCAGCAGCCAAACCGGGACGGACATCTACGAGCAGTACTTC. The encoded protein is CASSQTGTDIYEQYF.